The 24 T cell receptor beta chains below come from one sample, sequenced in a study of blood T cell repertoires in COVID-19. The table came from immunoSEQ multiplex PCR; TCRdb's copy has only in-frame clones and leaves some out. Of about 400,000 clones listed, 86% are singletons. The sequenced sample consisted of peripheral blood. Receptors originate from a woman in her thirties with active or convalescent COVID-19.

The rearrangement links TRBV5-1 to TRBJ2-7; D is perhaps TRBD1 (5 bases). The CDR3 has 14 amino acids. Looked up from germline, CDR1 is SGHRS and CDR2 is YFSETQ. Trimming shortened V by 3 bases and J by 0 bases, and 10 bases separated the two germline ends. The CDR3 sequence is CASSSGQFSYEQYF. The DNA for the CDR3 is TGCGCCAGCAGCTCAGGACAATTCTCCTACGAGCAGTACTTC.

This chain links TRBV30 with TRBJ2-5; 10 positions agree with TRBD2. Germline loops: CDR1 GTSNPN, CDR2 SVGIG (reference sequence). The CDR3 is 13 residues long. Losses at the gene ends were 5 bases for V and 4 bases for J; bases not matched to a gene: 4. The CDR3 DNA follows: TGTGCCTGGTCTAGACTAGCGGGAGAGACCCAGTACTTC. Its protein is CAWSRLAGETQYF.

This chain links TRBV5-5 with TRBJ1-2; D is unresolved. Germline CDR1 is SGHKS and CDR2 is YYEKEE (reference sequence). Trimming left V 4 bases short and J 5 bases short, with 15 bases between. The CDR3 length is 14 residues. The CDR3 DNA reads as TGTGCCAGCAGCGTCCAACGTGGCCAGTATGGCTACACCTTC. It yields the protein CASSVQRGQYGYTF.

The chain couples TRBV6-5 to TRBJ1-4; unclear D gene. Germline V gene lookup returns CDR1 MNHEY and CDR2 SVGAGI. V gave up 6 bases and J gave up 1 base, with 12 bases separating them. There are 15 residues in the CDR3. The CDR3 DNA sequence: TGTGCCAGCAGACAACCAGGAGGAACTAATGAAAAACTGTTTTTT. It yields the protein CASRQPGGTNEKLFF.

This rearrangement joins TRBV13 to TRBJ2-1; 12 positions match TRBD2. CDR1 and CDR2 from the germline V gene are PRHDT and FYEKMQ (reference sequence). CDR3 size: 14 residues. V was clipped by 4 bases and J by 7 bases; unmatched bases: 2. Here the CDR3 DNA reads TGTGCCAGCAGCTCACTAGCGGGAGGTAATGAGCAGTTCTTC. It specifies CASSSLAGGNEQFF.

This clone was seen once. The CDR3 sequence: CASSYAADFNEKLFF. CDR3 DNA: TGTGCCAGCAGTTACGCCGCCGACTTTAATGAAAAACTGTTTTTT. The chain recombines TRBV6-5 with TRBJ1-4; unclear D gene. Germline assignment: CDR1 MNHEY and CDR2 SVGAGI. The V and J ends lost 2 bases and 4 bases respectively, with 11 bases between them. This CDR3 has 15 amino acids.

The rearrangement joins TRBV4-1 to TRBJ1-1; a weak D match, TRBD1 (5 bases). Germline-derived CDR1 and CDR2 are MGHRA and YSYEKL. This CDR3 is 16 amino acids long. Trimming shortened V by 0 bases and J by 8 bases, and 19 bases separated the two germline ends. The CDR3 loop is CASSQDPGPGGTEAFF. DNA of the CDR3: TGCGCCAGCAGCCAAGATCCCGGCCCGGGAGGGACCGAAGCTTTCTTT.

J is TRBJ1-3 and V is TRBV19; tentatively, D is TRBD1 (5 bases). V gave up 3 bases and J gave up 4 bases, with 7 bases separating them. The CDR3 totals 13 residues. CDR1 LNHDA and CDR2 SQIVND come from the germline V gene (reference sequence). The CDR3 region is CASSIDSGNTIYF. The CDR3 DNA reads as TGTGCCAGTAGTATTGACAGCGGAAACACCATATATTTT.

The chain recombines TRBV19 with TRBJ1-5; D remains unclear. V was shortened by 5 bases and J by 2 bases, with 13 bases between the two germline ends. Germline CDR1 LNHDA, CDR2 SQIVND (reference sequence). This CDR3 is built from 15 residues. The CDR3 DNA reads as TGTGCCAGTAGTTGGGGTTCGGGAGGCAATCAGCCCCAGCATTTT. Translating gives CASSWGSGGNQPQHF. The whole variable domain, remainder taken from reference TRBV19 and TRBJ1-5, is DGGITQSPKYLFRKEGQNVTLSCEQNLNHDAMYWYRQDPGQGLRLIYYSQIVNDFQKGDIAEGYSVSREKKESFPLTVTSAQKNPTAFYLCASSWGSGGNQPQHFGDGTRLSIL.

The V gene is TRBV29-1, the J gene TRBJ2-2; perhaps TRBD1 as D (5 bases). Trimming stripped 8 bases from V and 1 base from J, with 11 bases between. Germline V lookup: CDR1 SQVTM, CDR2 ANQGSEA. This CDR3 contains 13 residues. In DNA form, the CDR3 reads TGCAGCTCCGGACATGGGAACACCGGGGAGCTGTTTTTT. Translating gives CSSGHGNTGELFF.

V usage is TRBV10-3 and J usage is TRBJ1-6; D unclear. The germline V gene encodes CDR1 ENHRY and CDR2 SYGVKD. V was trimmed by 3 bases and J by 8 bases, leaving 8 bases between them. CDR3 length: 13 residues. This CDR3 is CAISDGTDSPLHF. CDR3 coding DNA: TGTGCCATCAGTGACGGTACGGATTCACCCCTCCACTTT.

The chain carries TRBV19 and TRBJ2-1, with a weak D call TRBD2 (5 bases). V was trimmed by 4 bases and J by 9 bases, leaving 10 bases between them. CDR3 length equals 12 residues. Germline CDR1 is LNHDA and CDR2 is SQIVND (reference sequence). CDR3 region: CASSTRLSEQFF. The CDR3 nucleotides are TGTGCCAGTAGTACCAGACTAAGTGAGCAGTTCTTC.

This chain connects TRBV19 to TRBJ2-2, with D perhaps matching TRBD2 (5 bases). The germline V gene encodes CDR1 LNHDA and CDR2 SQIVND (reference sequence). The V end was cut by 2 bases, the J end by 7 bases, with 11 bases between. The CDR3 spans 14 residues. CDR3 sequence: CASSIRRVGGELFF. The CDR3 DNA sequence: TGTGCCAGTAGTATACGGCGGGTGGGCGGGGAGCTGTTTTTT.

V usage is TRBV2 and J usage is TRBJ1-2; the D is unclear. V lost 6 bases, J lost 8 bases, and 7 bases lay in between. Germline CDR1 SNHLY, CDR2 FYNNEI. The CDR3 has 10 residues. In DNA, the CDR3 is TGTGCCAGCAGCCTCGGGGGCTACACCTTC. Protein: CASSLGGYTF.

The J gene is TRBJ2-7, the V gene TRBV5-1; D remains ambiguous. Germline V gene sequence: CDR1 SGHRS, CDR2 YFSETQ. The V end lost 6 bases, the J end lost 1 base, and 17 bases lay between the germline ends. This CDR3 comprises 15 residues. The CDR3 is CASTPYEAVSYEQYF. The CDR3 bases are TGCGCCAGCACCCCCTACGAGGCAGTATCCTACGAGCAGTACTTC.

The chain recombines TRBV10-2 with TRBJ2-5, with 8 bases lining up with TRBD1. The CDR3 has 15 residues. CDR1 WSHSY and CDR2 SAAADI come from the germline V gene. The ends lost 3 bases at V and 5 bases at J; junction bases unmatched: 8. DNA of the CDR3: TGCGCCAGCAGTGACCCGGACAGGGTAGGGGAGACCCAGTACTTC. Translating gives CASSDPDRVGETQYF.

V gene TRBV19 combines with J gene TRBJ2-2, with 11 bases fitting TRBD2. The CDR3 consists of 15 residues. The J segment lost 3 bases and the V segment lost 8 bases, leaving 5 bases of the junction unmatched. Germline loops: CDR1 LNHDA, CDR2 SQIVND (reference sequence). This CDR3 is CASSGLAVHTGELFF. CDR3 coding DNA: TGTGCCAGTTCGGGACTAGCGGTTCACACCGGGGAGCTGTTTTTT.

V gene TRBV2 combines with J gene TRBJ2-5; TRBD1 matches at 7 bases. The ends lost 3 bases at V and 2 bases at J; junction bases unmatched: 6. CDR1 and CDR2 from the germline V gene are SNHLY and FYNNEI. CDR3 length: 15 residues. The CDR3: CASSDRQGAQETQYF. As DNA, the CDR3 is TGTGCCAGCAGTGATCGACAGGGCGCTCAAGAGACCCAGTACTTC.

The chain employs TRBV28 and TRBJ1-5; 7 positions agree with TRBD1. CDR3 size: 13 residues. After removal of 4 bases from V and 7 bases from J, the junction contained 4 bases not matched to a gene. Per the germline V gene, CDR1 is MDHEN and CDR2 is SYDVKM. As DNA, the CDR3 is TGTGCCAGCAGTTATGGCAGGGGGCAGCCCCAGCATTTT. This sequence encodes CASSYGRGQPQHF.

The gene calls are TRBV30 and TRBJ2-7, with 10 bases aligning to TRBD2. The CDR3 is 15 residues long. With 1 base clipped from V and 4 bases from J, the junction kept 7 bases outside the gene matches. The germline V gene has CDR1 GTSNPN and CDR2 SVGIG (reference sequence). Here the CDR3 DNA reads TGTGCCTGGAGTGAATTTAGCGGGAGGCTGTACGAGCAGTACTTC. Translated, it gives CAWSEFSGRLYEQYF. The entire variable domain, with the rest obtained from reference TRBV30 and TRBJ2-7, is as follows: SQTIHQWPATLVQPVGSPLSLECTVEGTSNPNLYWYRQAAGRGLQLLFYSVGIGQISSEVPQNLSASRPQDRQFILSSKKLLLSDSGFYLCAWSEFSGRLYEQYFGPGTRLTVT.

The gene calls are TRBV30 and TRBJ2-7; 9 nucleotides agree with TRBD1. The V segment lost 1 base and the J segment 1 base; nucleotides outside the gene matches: 5. The CDR3 length is 15 residues. Per germline, CDR1 GTSNPN and CDR2 SVGIG (reference sequence). In DNA, the CDR3 is TGTGCCTGGAGTGGGGGACAGGGACCATCCTACGAGCAGTACTTC. It specifies CAWSGGQGPSYEQYF.

The chain carries TRBV20-1 and TRBJ1-2, with D unclear. V was cut by 2 bases and J by 8 bases, with 9 bases left in between. Germline CDR1 is DFQATT and CDR2 is SNEGSKA (reference sequence). This CDR3 has 11 residues. CDR3 sequence reads: CSARPLRGYTF. CDR3 nucleotide sequence: TGCAGTGCTAGACCGTTGCGAGGCTACACCTTC.

The chain uses TRBV19 and TRBJ1-6; no reliable D call. Germline loops: CDR1 LNHDA, CDR2 SQIVND (reference sequence). The CDR3 spans 14 residues. Trimming stripped 5 bases from V and 1 base from J, with 6 bases between. The DNA for the CDR3 is TGTGCCAGTAGTCCCATGTCCTATAATTCACCCCTCCACTTT. Encoded protein: CASSPMSYNSPLHF.

This clone was seen just once. V gene TRBV7-9 combines with J gene TRBJ1-2; TRBD1 is a possible D gene (6 bases). CDR1 and CDR2 from the germline V gene are SEHNR and FQNEAQ (reference sequence). The CDR3 has 13 amino acids. V was shortened by 5 bases and J by 8 bases, with 15 bases between the two germline ends. The DNA for the CDR3 is TGTGCCAGCAGCCCGACGACAGGAGTGGGCTACACCTTC. Translation gives CASSPTTGVGYTF. The variable domain in full, completed from reference TRBV7-9 and TRBJ1-2, reads DTGVSQNPRHKITKRGQNVTFRCDPISEHNRLYWYRQTLGQGPEFLTYFQNEAQLEKSRLLSDRFSAERPKGSFSTLEIQRTEQGDSAMYLCASSPTTGVGYTFGSGTRLTVV.